The TCR beta chain described here comes from a study of vaccination and CD4 T cells after COVID-19. J lost 8 bases, V lost 3 bases, and 3 bases had no gene match. Looked up from germline, CDR1 is LNHNV and CDR2 is YYDKDF (reference sequence). The CDR3 totals 14 residues. This sample's treatment: approximately 9-day PBMC culture with coronavirus spike peptide pools or control peptides (ViraFEST assay). At the Johns Hopkins FTIC core, DNA taken from cultured CD4+ T cells was sequenced by way of the Oncomine TCR Beta short-read assay. TCRdb re-analysed the PCR reads in MiXCR, keeping a single row per CDR3 protein. The table records about 18,000 distinct CDR3 sequences, around 44% of them present only once. This clonotype is classed as medium-sized (0.01 to 0.1%). Its antigen is not identified.

The clonotype originates from a human donor who had recovered from COVID-19. The rearrangement uses TRBV15 and TRBJ1-5; TRBD1 agrees at 11 bases. Material: CD4+ T cells from blood, cultured in vitro, obtained after SARS-CoV-2 vaccination. As DNA, the CDR3 is TGTGCCACCAGCAGGGGACAGGGGGAGAAGCCCCAGCATTTT. This encodes CATSRGQGEKPQHF.